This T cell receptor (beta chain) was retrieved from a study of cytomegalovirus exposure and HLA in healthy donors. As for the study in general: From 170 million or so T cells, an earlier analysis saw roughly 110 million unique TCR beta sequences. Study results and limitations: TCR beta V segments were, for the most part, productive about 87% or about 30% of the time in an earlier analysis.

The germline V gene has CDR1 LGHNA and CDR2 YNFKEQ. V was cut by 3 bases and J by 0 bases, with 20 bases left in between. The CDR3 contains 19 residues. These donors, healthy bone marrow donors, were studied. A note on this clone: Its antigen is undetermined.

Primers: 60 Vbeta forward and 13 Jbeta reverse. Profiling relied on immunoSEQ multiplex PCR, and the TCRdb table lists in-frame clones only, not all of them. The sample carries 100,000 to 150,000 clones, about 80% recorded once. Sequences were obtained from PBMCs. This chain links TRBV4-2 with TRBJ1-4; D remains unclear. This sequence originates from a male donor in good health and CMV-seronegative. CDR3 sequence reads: CASSQHRFAGSATNEKLFF. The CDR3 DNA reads TGTGCCAGCAGCCAGCATCGGTTTGCAGGCTCTGCAACTAATGAAAAACTGTTTTTT.